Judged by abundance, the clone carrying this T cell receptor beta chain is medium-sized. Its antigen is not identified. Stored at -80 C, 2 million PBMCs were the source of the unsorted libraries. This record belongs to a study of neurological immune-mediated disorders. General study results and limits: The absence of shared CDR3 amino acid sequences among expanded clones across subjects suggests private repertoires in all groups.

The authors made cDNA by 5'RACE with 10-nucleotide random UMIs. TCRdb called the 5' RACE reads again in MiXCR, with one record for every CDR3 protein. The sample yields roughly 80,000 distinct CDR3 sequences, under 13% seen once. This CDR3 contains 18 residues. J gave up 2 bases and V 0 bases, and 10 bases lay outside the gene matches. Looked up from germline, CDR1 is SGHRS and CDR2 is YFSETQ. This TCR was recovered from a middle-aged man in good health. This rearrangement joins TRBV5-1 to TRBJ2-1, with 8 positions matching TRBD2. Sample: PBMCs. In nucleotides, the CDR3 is TGCGCCAGCAGCTTGGTTCCCCCATCGGGGGGGGCCTACAATGAGCAGTTCTTC. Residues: CASSLVPPSGGAYNEQFF. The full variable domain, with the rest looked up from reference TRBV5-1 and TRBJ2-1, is KAGVTQTPRYLIKTRGQQVTLSCSPISGHRSVSWYQQTPGQGLQFLFEYFSETQRNKGNFPGRFSGRQFSNSRSEMNVSTLELGDSALYLCASSLVPPSGGAYNEQFFGPGTRLTVL.